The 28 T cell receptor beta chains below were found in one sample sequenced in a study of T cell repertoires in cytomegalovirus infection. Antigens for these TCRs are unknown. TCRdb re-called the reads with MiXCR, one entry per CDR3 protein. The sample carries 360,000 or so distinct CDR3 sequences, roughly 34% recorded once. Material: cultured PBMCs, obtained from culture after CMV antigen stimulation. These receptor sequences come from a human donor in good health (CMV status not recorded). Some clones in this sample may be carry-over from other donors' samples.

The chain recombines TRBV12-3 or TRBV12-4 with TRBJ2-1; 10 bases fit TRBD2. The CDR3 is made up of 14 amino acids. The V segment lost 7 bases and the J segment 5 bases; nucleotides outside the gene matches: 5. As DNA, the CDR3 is TGTGCCAGCACCCCGGGACTAGCGAACAATGAGCAGTTCTTC. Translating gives CASTPGLANNEQFF.

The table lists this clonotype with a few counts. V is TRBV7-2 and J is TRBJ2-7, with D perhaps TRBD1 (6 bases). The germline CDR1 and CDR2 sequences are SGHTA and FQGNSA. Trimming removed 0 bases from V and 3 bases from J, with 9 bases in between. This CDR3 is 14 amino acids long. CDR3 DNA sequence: TGTGCCAGCAGCTTAGCTCGGGACAACTACGAGCAGTACTTC. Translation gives CASSLARDNYEQYF.

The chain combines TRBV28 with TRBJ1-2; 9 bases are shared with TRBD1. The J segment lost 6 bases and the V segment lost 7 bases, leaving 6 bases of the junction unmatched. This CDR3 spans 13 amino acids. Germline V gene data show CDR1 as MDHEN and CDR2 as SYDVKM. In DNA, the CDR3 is TGTGCCAGCATTTCGAGACAGGGGGATGGCTACACCTTC. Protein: CASISRQGDGYTF.

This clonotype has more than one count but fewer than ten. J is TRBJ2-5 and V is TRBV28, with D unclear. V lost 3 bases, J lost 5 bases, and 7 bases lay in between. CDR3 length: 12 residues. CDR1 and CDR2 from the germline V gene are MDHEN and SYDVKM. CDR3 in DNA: TGTGCCAGCAGTTTGAAGCATGAGACCCAGTACTTC. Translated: CASSLKHETQYF.

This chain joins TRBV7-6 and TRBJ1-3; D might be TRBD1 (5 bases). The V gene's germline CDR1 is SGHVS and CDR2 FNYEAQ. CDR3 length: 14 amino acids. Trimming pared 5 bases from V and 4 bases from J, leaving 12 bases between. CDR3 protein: CASSGMGPGNTIYF. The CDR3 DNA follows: TGTGCCAGCAGCGGCATGGGGCCAGGAAACACCATATATTTT.

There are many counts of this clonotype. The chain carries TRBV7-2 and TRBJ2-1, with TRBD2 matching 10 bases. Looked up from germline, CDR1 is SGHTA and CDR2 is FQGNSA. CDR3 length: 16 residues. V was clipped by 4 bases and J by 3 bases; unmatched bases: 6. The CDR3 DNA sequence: TGTGCCAGCAGCTCCACCAGCGGGAGGGGCTACAATGAGCAGTTCTTC. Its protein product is CASSSTSGRGYNEQFF. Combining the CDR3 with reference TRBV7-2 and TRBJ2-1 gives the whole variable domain GAGVSQSPSNKVTEKGKDVELRCDPISGHTALYWYRQSLGQGLEFLIYFQGNSAPDKSGLPSDRFSAERTGGSVSTLTIQRTQQEDSAVYLCASSSTSGRGYNEQFFGPGTRLTVL.

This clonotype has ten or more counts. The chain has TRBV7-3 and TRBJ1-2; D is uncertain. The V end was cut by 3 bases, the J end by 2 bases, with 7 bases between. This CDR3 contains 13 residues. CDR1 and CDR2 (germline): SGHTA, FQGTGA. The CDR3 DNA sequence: TGTGCCAGCAGCTTGACACAGAACTATGGCTACACCTTC. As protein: CASSLTQNYGYTF.

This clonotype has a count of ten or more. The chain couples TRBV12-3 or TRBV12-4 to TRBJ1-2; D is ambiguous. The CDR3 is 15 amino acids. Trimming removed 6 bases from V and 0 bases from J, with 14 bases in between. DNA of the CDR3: TGTGCCAGCAGCATCGCGGCACAGACTAACTATGGCTACACCTTC. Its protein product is CASSIAAQTNYGYTF.

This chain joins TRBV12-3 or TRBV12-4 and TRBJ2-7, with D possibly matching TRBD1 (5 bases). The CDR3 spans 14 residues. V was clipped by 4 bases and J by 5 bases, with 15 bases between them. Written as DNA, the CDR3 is TGTGCCAGCAGTTCGGATAACAGGCCTAACGAGCAGTACTTC. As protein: CASSSDNRPNEQYF.

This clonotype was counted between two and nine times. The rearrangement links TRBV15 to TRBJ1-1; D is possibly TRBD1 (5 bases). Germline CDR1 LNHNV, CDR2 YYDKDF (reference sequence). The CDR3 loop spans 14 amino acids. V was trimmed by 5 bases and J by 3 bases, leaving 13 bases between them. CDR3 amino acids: CATSGGRGDTEAFF. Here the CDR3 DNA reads TGTGCCACCAGCGGGGGACGGGGTGACACTGAAGCTTTCTTT.

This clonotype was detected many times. In DNA, the CDR3 is TGTGCCAGCAGCCCTCGGACAGGGGCTAACTATGGCTACACCTTC. This encodes CASSPRTGANYGYTF. The rearrangement joins TRBV7-8 to TRBJ1-2; 9 nucleotides align to TRBD1. Germline CDR1 SGHVS, CDR2 FQNEAQ. The CDR3 length is 15 residues. V lost 5 bases, J lost 0 bases, and 4 bases stayed unmatched.

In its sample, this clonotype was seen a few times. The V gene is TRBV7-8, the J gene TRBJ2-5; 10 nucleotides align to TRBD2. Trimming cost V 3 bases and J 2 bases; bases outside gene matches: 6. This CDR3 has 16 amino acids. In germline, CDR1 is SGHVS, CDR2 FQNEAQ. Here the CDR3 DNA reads TGTGCCAGCAGCTTGTCATGGACTAGCGGTCAAGAGACCCAGTACTTC. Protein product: CASSLSWTSGQETQYF.

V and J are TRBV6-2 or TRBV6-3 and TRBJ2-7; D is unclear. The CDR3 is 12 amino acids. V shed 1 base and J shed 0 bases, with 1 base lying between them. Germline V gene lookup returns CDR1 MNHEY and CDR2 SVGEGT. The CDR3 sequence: CASSYFSYEQYF. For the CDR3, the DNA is TGTGCCAGCAGTTACTTCTCCTACGAGCAGTACTTC.

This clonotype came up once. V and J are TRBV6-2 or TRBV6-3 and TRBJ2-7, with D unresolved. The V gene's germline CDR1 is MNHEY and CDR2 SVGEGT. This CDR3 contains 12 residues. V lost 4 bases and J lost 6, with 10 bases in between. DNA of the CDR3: TGTGCCAGCAGTTGGAAATCAGGCGAGCAGTACGTC. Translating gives CASSWKSGEQYV.

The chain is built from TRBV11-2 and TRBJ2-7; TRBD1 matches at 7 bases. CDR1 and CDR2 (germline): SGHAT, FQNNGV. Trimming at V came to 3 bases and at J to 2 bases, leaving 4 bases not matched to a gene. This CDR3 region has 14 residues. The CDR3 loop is CASSFPTGAYEQYF. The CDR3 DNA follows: TGTGCCAGCAGCTTTCCCACAGGGGCCTACGAGCAGTACTTC.

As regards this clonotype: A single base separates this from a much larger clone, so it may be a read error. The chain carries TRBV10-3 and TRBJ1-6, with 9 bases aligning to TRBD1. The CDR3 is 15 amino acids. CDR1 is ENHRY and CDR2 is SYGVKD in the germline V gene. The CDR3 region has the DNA TGTTCCATCAGTGAGTCGGGACAGGGTAATTCACCCCTCCACTTT. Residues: CSISESGQGNSPLHF.

The CDR3 reads CSAPATSGRTDTQYF. DNA for the CDR3: TGCAGTGCCCCGGCTACTAGCGGGAGAACAGATACGCAGTATTTT. The rearrangement joins TRBV20-1 to TRBJ2-3, with 11 bases matching TRBD2. Trimming at V came to 6 bases and at J to 3 bases, leaving 8 bases not matched to a gene. The CDR3 extends over 15 amino acids. Germline V gene lookup returns CDR1 DFQATT and CDR2 SNEGSKA (reference sequence).

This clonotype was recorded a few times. The CDR3 is CASSGGGNPDRHYDYGYTF. CDR3 nucleotides: TGCGCCAGCAGCGGGGGGGGTAATCCTGACAGGCACTATGACTATGGCTACACCTTC. This rearrangement joins TRBV4-1 to TRBJ1-2, with a weak D call TRBD1 (6 bases). Germline V CDR1 and CDR2: MGHRA, YSYEKL. The V gene lost 5 bases and the J gene lost 3 bases, with 28 bases spanning the gap. This CDR3 contains 19 residues.

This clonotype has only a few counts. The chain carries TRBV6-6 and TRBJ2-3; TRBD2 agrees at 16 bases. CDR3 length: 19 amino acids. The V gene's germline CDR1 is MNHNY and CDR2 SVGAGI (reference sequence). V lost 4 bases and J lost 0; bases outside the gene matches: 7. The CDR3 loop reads CASSWRGLAGGRSTDTQYF. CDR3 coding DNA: TGTGCCAGCAGTTGGAGGGGACTAGCGGGAGGGAGGAGCACAGATACGCAGTATTTT.

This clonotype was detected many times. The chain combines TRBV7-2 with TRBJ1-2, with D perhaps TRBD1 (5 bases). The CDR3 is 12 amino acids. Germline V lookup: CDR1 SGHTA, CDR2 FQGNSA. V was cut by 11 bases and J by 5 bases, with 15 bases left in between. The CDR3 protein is CAGGSLGYGYTF. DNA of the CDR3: TGTGCCGGGGGGTCCTTGGGGTATGGCTACACCTTC.

The CDR3 is CASSPTGLAGYNEQFF. The DNA for the CDR3 is TGTGCCAGTAGTCCCACGGGACTAGCGGGGTACAATGAGCAGTTCTTC. V usage is TRBV19 and J usage is TRBJ2-1; 13 bases match TRBD2. Losses at the gene ends were 5 bases for V and 4 bases for J; bases not matched to a gene: 5. This CDR3 spans 16 amino acids. From germline, CDR1 is LNHDA and CDR2 SQIVND (reference sequence).

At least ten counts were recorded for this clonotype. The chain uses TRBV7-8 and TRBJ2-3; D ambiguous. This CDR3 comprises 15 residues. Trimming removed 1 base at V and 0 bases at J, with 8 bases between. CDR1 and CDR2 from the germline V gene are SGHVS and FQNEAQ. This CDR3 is CASSLGLASTDTQYF. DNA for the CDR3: TGTGCCAGCAGCTTAGGGCTGGCTAGCACAGATACGCAGTATTTT.

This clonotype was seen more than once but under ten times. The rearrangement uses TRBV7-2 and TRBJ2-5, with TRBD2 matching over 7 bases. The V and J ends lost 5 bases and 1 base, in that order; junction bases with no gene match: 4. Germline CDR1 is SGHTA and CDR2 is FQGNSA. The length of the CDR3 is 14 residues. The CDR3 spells CASSPGLTQETQYF. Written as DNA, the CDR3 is TGTGCCAGCAGCCCGGGACTAACCCAAGAGACCCAGTACTTC.

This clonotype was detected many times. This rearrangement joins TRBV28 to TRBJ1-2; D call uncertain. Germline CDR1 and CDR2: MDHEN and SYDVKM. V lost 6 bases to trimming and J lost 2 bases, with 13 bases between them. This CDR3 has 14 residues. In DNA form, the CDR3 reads TGTGCCAGCAGCTCCCCGCCGGGCAACTATGGCTACACCTTC. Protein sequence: CASSSPPGNYGYTF.

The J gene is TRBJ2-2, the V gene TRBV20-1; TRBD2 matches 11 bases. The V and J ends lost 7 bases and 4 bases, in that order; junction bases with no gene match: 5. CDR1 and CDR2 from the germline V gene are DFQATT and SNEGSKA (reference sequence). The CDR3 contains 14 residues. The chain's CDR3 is CSVGTSGLTGELFF. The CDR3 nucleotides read TGCAGTGTAGGGACTAGCGGACTCACCGGGGAGCTGTTTTTT.

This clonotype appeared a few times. CDR3 sequence: CASATADTQYF. The DNA for the CDR3 is TGTGCCAGCGCCACGGCAGATACGCAGTATTTT. V usage is TRBV28 and J usage is TRBJ2-3, with D unresolved. CDR3 size: 11 residues. V was shortened by 8 bases and J by 4 bases, with 7 bases between the two germline ends. CDR1 and CDR2 from the germline V gene are MDHEN and SYDVKM.

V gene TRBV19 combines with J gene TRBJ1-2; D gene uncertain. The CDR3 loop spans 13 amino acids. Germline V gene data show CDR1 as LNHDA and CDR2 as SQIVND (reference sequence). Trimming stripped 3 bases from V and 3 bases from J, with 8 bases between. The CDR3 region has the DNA TGTGCCAGTAGTATTCTGGGCGACTATGGCTACACCTTC. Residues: CASSILGDYGYTF. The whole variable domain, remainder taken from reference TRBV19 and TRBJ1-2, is DGGITQSPKYLFRKEGQNVTLSCEQNLNHDAMYWYRQDPGQGLRLIYYSQIVNDFQKGDIAEGYSVSREKKESFPLTVTSAQKNPTAFYLCASSILGDYGYTFGSGTRLTVV.

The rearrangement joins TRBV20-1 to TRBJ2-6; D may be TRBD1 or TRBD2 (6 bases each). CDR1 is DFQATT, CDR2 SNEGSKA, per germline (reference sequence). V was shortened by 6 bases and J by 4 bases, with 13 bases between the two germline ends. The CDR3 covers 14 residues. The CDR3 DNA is TGCAGTGCCGGGGGCAGACCCGGGGCCAACGTCCTGACTTTC. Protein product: CSAGGRPGANVLTF.